Each of the 10 T cell receptor beta chains below was sequenced from the same sample in a study of T cells after yellow fever vaccination. TCRdb reprocessed the 5' RACE reads with MiXCR, giving one entry per CDR3 protein. The sample holds about 330,000 distinct CDR3 sequences, 6.8% seen once. Here the sequenced sample was PBMCs, taken approximately 47 days after the first yellow fever vaccination. These receptors all stem from a man younger than 30 who received the YFV17D yellow fever vaccine.

This clonotype appeared a few times. The chain uses TRBV4-2 and TRBJ1-2; D is uncertain. Deletions cut 0 bases from V and 4 bases from J, with 12 bases between. The germline V gene has CDR1 LGHNA and CDR2 YNFKEQ. This CDR3 comprises 15 residues. The CDR3 reads CASSQEEGGSYGYTF. The CDR3 region has the DNA TGTGCCAGCAGCCAAGAAGAGGGAGGGAGCTATGGCTACACCTTC.

This clonotype has only a few counts. V is TRBV10-2 and J is TRBJ2-3, with D perhaps being TRBD1 or TRBD2 (6 bases each). The CDR3 is made up of 16 amino acids. Trimming removed 1 base at V and 0 bases at J, with 11 bases between. The V gene's germline CDR1 is WSHSY and CDR2 SAAADI. CDR3: CASSEWGAASTDTQYF. The CDR3 DNA reads as TGCGCCAGCAGTGAGTGGGGGGCGGCTAGCACAGATACGCAGTATTTT.

The chain joins TRBV5-1 to TRBJ2-3, with 11 bases identical to TRBD2. In germline, CDR1 is SGHRS, CDR2 YFSETQ. V lost 3 bases and J lost 3; bases outside the gene matches: 3. The CDR3 runs 15 residues. The CDR3 bases are TGCGCCAGCAGCTCGACTAGCGGGGAGACAGATACGCAGTATTTT. It codes for CASSSTSGETDTQYF.

This chain uses TRBV4-3 with TRBJ2-7; D assignment may be TRBD1 or TRBD2 (5 bases each). With 0 bases removed from V and 2 bases from J, the gap between germline ends came to 23 bases. This CDR3 contains 19 residues. Per the germline V gene, CDR1 is LGHNA and CDR2 is YSLEER. CDR3 in DNA: TGCGCCAGCAGCCAAGAGGGGTGTGGTCGGGACGCGCGCACCTACGAGCAGTACGTC. Its protein product is CASSQEGCGRDARTYEQYV.

This clonotype showed up just a few times. The chain links TRBV20-1 to TRBJ2-1; no clear D. Trimming shortened V by 5 bases and J by 9 bases, and 20 bases separated the two germline ends. Germline CDR1 is DFQATT and CDR2 is SNEGSKA (reference sequence). The CDR3 covers 14 residues. CDR3 DNA: TGCAGTGCTTTAACAATGGGTAGAACAATTGAGCAGTTCTTC. Encoded protein: CSALTMGRTIEQFF.

This clonotype has at least ten counts. This chain joins TRBV6-2 or TRBV6-3 and TRBJ2-7; possibly TRBD1 for D (6 bases). The CDR3 is 14 amino acids. V dropped 7 bases and J dropped 4 bases, with 17 bases sitting between them. The germline gives CDR1 MNHEY, CDR2 SVGEGT. This CDR3 is CASTPSWDKYEQYF. In nucleotides, the CDR3 is TGTGCCAGCACCCCTTCGTGGGACAAGTACGAGCAGTACTTC.

The chain links TRBV6-2 or TRBV6-3 to TRBJ2-2, with D hard to call. CDR1 is MNHEY, CDR2 SVGEGT, per germline. V lost 10 bases and J lost 4, with 13 bases in between. CDR3 length: 13 residues. Written as DNA, the CDR3 is TGTGCCACCAAAGACCCAGGCACCGGGGAGCTGTTTTTT. Its translation: CATKDPGTGELFF.

This chain uses TRBV20-1 with TRBJ2-5; D tentatively fits TRBD1 or TRBD2 (5 bases each). This CDR3 has 14 residues. Per the germline V gene, CDR1 is DFQATT and CDR2 is SNEGSKA (reference sequence). V was trimmed by 3 bases and J by 1 base, leaving 12 bases between them. The CDR3 region has the DNA TGCAGTGCTAGGGGAGACAGAATCCAAGAGACCCAGTACTTC. Protein product: CSARGDRIQETQYF.

Many counts were recorded for this clonotype. The chain carries TRBV6-4 and TRBJ2-2; 9 bases line up with TRBD2. V shed 0 bases, J shed 4 bases, and the junction held 0 bases outside the gene matches. Germline V gene sequence: CDR1 MRHNA, CDR2 SNTAGT. This CDR3 is 15 amino acids long. CDR3 residues: CASSDSSGGTGELFF. The DNA for the CDR3 is TGTGCCAGCAGTGACTCTAGCGGGGGCACCGGGGAGCTGTTTTTT.

This chain connects TRBV7-9 to TRBJ2-1; D gene uncertain. The CDR3 sequence is 13 residues long. In germline, CDR1 is SEHNR, CDR2 FQNEAQ (reference sequence). The germline V and J ends were trimmed by 5 bases and 0 bases, with 5 bases remaining between them. DNA of the CDR3: TGTGCCAGCAGCGTCTACTCCTACAATGAGCAGTTCTTC. Protein sequence: CASSVYSYNEQFF.